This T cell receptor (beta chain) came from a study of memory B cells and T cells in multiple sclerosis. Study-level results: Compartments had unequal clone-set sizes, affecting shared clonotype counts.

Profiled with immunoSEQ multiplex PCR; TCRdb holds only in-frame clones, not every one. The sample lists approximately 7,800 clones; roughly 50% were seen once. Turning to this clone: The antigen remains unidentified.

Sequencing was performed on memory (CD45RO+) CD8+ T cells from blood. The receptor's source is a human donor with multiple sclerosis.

CDR3 sequence reads: CASSPATGLAEQFF. DNA for the CDR3: TGTGCCAGCAGCCCAGCGACAGGGCTCGCTGAGCAGTTCTTC. The chain links TRBV7-3 to TRBJ2-1, with 7 bases lining up with TRBD1. The germline V gene has CDR1 SGHTA and CDR2 FQGTGA. CDR3 length: 14 residues. Losses at the gene ends were 5 bases for V and 9 bases for J; bases not matched to a gene: 10.